The 30 T cell receptor beta chains presented below share a single source sample, sequenced in a study of cytomegalovirus exposure and HLA in healthy donors. The PCR employed 60 Vbeta primers together with 13 Jbeta primers. Produced via immunoSEQ multiplex PCR; TCRdb's table is partial and in-frame only. The sample holds more than 70,000 clones, 75% to 85% seen once. Sequences were obtained from PBMCs. These TCRs come from a man aged 50 or older in good health and CMV-seropositive.

J is TRBJ2-7 and V is TRBV6-6; maybe TRBD1 (6 bases). From germline, CDR1 is MNHNY and CDR2 SVGAGI (reference sequence). V was pared by 2 bases and J by 3 bases, with 11 bases between. The CDR3 consists of 14 residues. CDR3 nucleotides: TGTGCCAGCAGTTACCAGGGGTTAAGCTACGAGCAGTACTTC. It is translated as CASSYQGLSYEQYF.

This clone has a single count. The gene calls are TRBV21-1 and TRBJ2-7; TRBD1, the table's D call, was not compared with the DNA. TRBV21-1 is flagged as a pseudogene. The CDR3 consists of 13 residues. The chain's CDR3 is CASSKVDRVEQYF. The CDR3 region has the DNA TGTGCCAGCAGCAAAGTGGACAGGGTCGAGCAGTACTTC.

The chain links TRBV30 to TRBJ2-3, with 8 bases aligning to TRBD2. CDR1 and CDR2 (germline): GTSNPN, SVGIG (reference sequence). V shed 0 bases, J shed 0 bases, and the junction held 14 bases outside the gene matches. This CDR3 region has 19 residues. In DNA form, the CDR3 reads TGTGCCTGGAGTGTATGGTATTTAACTAGCGGAACTAGCACAGATACGCAGTATTTT. Translating it yields CAWSVWYLTSGTSTDTQYF.

The chain joins TRBV7-2 to TRBJ2-7, with D possibly TRBD1 on 5 matching bases. The CDR3 is 13 residues long. In germline, CDR1 is SGHTA, CDR2 FQGNSA. Trimming took off 1 base at V and 11 bases at J, with 15 bases between the two ends. In DNA, the CDR3 is TGTGCCAGCAGCTTAGATGACACAGCAGGGAAGTACTTC. Encoded protein: CASSLDDTAGKYF.

This rearrangement joins TRBV29-1 to TRBJ1-2; TRBD1 matches at 10 bases. Trimming at V came to 1 base and at J to 5 bases, leaving 13 bases not matched to a gene. The CDR3 covers 17 residues. Germline loops: CDR1 SQVTM, CDR2 ANQGSEA. Here the CDR3 reads CSVEVEAGTGVFYGYTF. The CDR3 DNA reads TGCAGCGTTGAAGTTGAGGCCGGGACAGGGGTATTTTATGGCTACACCTTC.

V is TRBV7-2 and J is TRBJ2-3, with TRBD2 matching over 7 bases. CDR3 length equals 14 residues. Germline V gene sequence: CDR1 SGHTA, CDR2 FQGNSA. The J segment lost 2 bases and the V segment lost 4 bases, leaving 3 bases of the junction unmatched. Written as DNA, the CDR3 is TGTGCCAGCAGCTGGACTAGGGACACAGATACGCAGTATTTT. Translated, it gives CASSWTRDTDTQYF.

The V call is TRBV5-6, the J call TRBJ1-5; D uncertain. V dropped 3 bases and J dropped 7 bases, with 17 bases sitting between them. Germline V gene sequence: CDR1 SGHDT, CDR2 YYEEEE. The CDR3 consists of 15 residues. CDR3 nucleotide sequence: TGTGCCAGCAGCTCGTGGTCGGGGTTGGGCCAGCCCCAGCATTTT. Translated, it gives CASSSWSGLGQPQHF.

The chain carries TRBV2 and TRBJ1-1, with 11 bases identical to TRBD1. This CDR3 comprises 13 residues. Germline V gene sequence: CDR1 SNHLY, CDR2 FYNNEI. J gave up 6 bases and V 5 bases, and 2 bases lay outside the gene matches. CDR3 amino acids: CASSWDRGSEAFF. In nucleotides, the CDR3 is TGTGCCAGCAGTTGGGACAGGGGGTCTGAAGCTTTCTTT. The entire variable domain, with the rest obtained from reference TRBV2 and TRBJ1-1, is as follows: EPEVTQTPSHQVTQMGQEVILRCVPISNHLYFYWYRQILGQKVEFLVSFYNNEISEKSEIFDDQFSVERPDGSNFTLKIRSTKLEDSAMYFCASSWDRGSEAFFGQGTRLTVV.

This chain connects TRBV27 to TRBJ1-6, with 7 bases that match TRBD1. CDR1 and CDR2 from the germline V gene are MNHEY and SMNVEV (reference sequence). The trim removed 6 bases at V and 8 bases at J, leaving 7 bases unmatched. This CDR3 has 14 residues. CDR3 amino acids: CASRTSTGYSPLHF. The DNA for the CDR3 is TGTGCCAGCAGGACCTCGACAGGGTATTCACCCCTCCACTTT.

The V call is TRBV18, the J call TRBJ1-3; a possible D gene is TRBD1 (6 bases). The CDR3 has 15 amino acids. V was shortened by 3 bases and J by 3 bases, with 12 bases between the two germline ends. The germline V gene encodes CDR1 KGHSH and CDR2 LQKENI. CDR3 in amino acids: CASSPGRGSGNTIYF. DNA for the CDR3: TGTGCCAGCTCACCGGGCAGGGGAAGTGGAAACACCATATATTTT.

The chain uses TRBV4-1 and TRBJ2-7; D may be TRBD1 (5 bases). Germline assignment: CDR1 MGHRA and CDR2 YSYEKL. The V end lost 2 bases, the J end lost 6 bases, and 11 bases lay between the germline ends. The CDR3 has 13 residues. The CDR3 region is CASSQRLGVEQYF. CDR3 nucleotide sequence: TGCGCCAGCAGCCAAAGATTAGGGGTCGAGCAGTACTTC.

The chain uses TRBV27 and TRBJ2-1; TRBD2 agrees at 7 bases. V was clipped by 5 bases and J by 3 bases; unmatched bases: 4. CDR3 size: 14 residues. Germline V gene lookup returns CDR1 MNHEY and CDR2 SMNVEV (reference sequence). The CDR3 reads CASSRLADYNEQFF. CDR3 DNA: TGTGCCAGCAGTAGACTAGCAGACTACAATGAGCAGTTCTTC.

V gene TRBV6-5 combines with J gene TRBJ1-2; 12 bases map to TRBD1. This CDR3 is 14 amino acids long. Germline V CDR1 and CDR2: MNHEY, SVGAGI. With V trimmed by 6 bases and J by 6 bases, 5 bases remained unmatched. DNA of the CDR3: TGTGCCAGCAGGGGGACAGGGGGCTTCGATGGCTACACCTTC. It encodes CASRGTGGFDGYTF.

This rearrangement joins TRBV19 to TRBJ2-1, with 7 bases matching TRBD2. Germline CDR1 and CDR2: LNHDA and SQIVND (reference sequence). The ends lost 6 bases at V and 8 bases at J; junction bases unmatched: 13. CDR3 length equals 15 residues. The CDR3 loop is CASSSGDYSFDEQFF. The CDR3 DNA reads as TGTGCCAGTAGCTCCGGGGACTATTCTTTCGATGAGCAGTTCTTC.

This chain joins TRBV2 and TRBJ2-7; 11 bases line up with TRBD2. This CDR3 spans 16 amino acids. V trimming: 6 bases; J trimming: 7 bases; junction bases outside the gene matches: 14. Germline lookup yields CDR1 SNHLY and CDR2 FYNNEI. This CDR3 is CASSGSGRAFGGEQYF. CDR3 in DNA: TGTGCCAGCAGCGGTAGCGGGAGGGCCTTCGGGGGTGAGCAGTACTTC.

The rearrangement uses TRBV19 and TRBJ2-1, with D tentatively TRBD2 (6 bases). V was clipped by 3 bases and J by 8 bases, with 11 bases between them. This CDR3 has 13 amino acids. CDR1 is LNHDA, CDR2 SQIVND, per germline (reference sequence). For the CDR3, the DNA is TGTGCCAGTAGTATCTGGGGGGAACATGAGCAGTTCTTC. Its translation: CASSIWGEHEQFF.

The genes are TRBV7-2 and TRBJ1-6; the match to TRBD1 covers 8 bases. Germline V lookup: CDR1 SGHTA, CDR2 FQGNSA. The J segment lost 13 bases and the V segment lost 5 bases, leaving 13 bases of the junction unmatched. CDR3 length equals 15 residues. In DNA form, the CDR3 reads TGTGCCAGCAGCCAGGAGCCAGGGGGCTCTTATCCCCTCCACTTT. This translates into CASSQEPGGSYPLHF. Full variable domain (rest looked up from reference TRBV7-2 and TRBJ1-6): GAGVSQSPSNKVTEKGKDVELRCDPISGHTALYWYRQSLGQGLEFLIYFQGNSAPDKSGLPSDRFSAERTGGSVSTLTIQRTQQEDSAVYLCASSQEPGGSYPLHFGNGTRLTVT.

This clone is deemed medium-sized (0.01 to 0.1%). The rearrangement uses TRBV5-4 and TRBJ1-1, with no clear D. Deletions cut 0 bases from V and 7 bases from J, with 7 bases between. CDR1 SGHNT and CDR2 YYREEE come from the germline V gene (reference sequence). CDR3 size: 12 residues. The CDR3 reads CASSLDSREAFF. The CDR3 nucleotides are TGTGCCAGCAGCTTGGATAGCCGTGAAGCTTTCTTT. The full variable domain, its missing parts supplied by reference TRBV5-4 and TRBJ1-1, is ETGVTQSPTHLIKTRGQQVTLRCSSQSGHNTVSWYQQALGQGPQFIFQYYREEENGRGNFPPRFSGLQFPNYSSELNVNALELDDSALYLCASSLDSREAFFGQGTRLTVV.

V is TRBV5-1 and J is TRBJ2-4; 9 bases are a match to TRBD2. Germline trimming cut 1 base from V and 2 bases from J; bases unmatched to any gene: 1. Germline lookup yields CDR1 SGHRS and CDR2 YFSETQ. The CDR3 extends over 15 amino acids. The CDR3 region is CASSLPSGTKNIQYF. The CDR3 DNA follows: TGCGCCAGCAGCTTGCCTAGCGGGACCAAAAACATTCAGTACTTC.

With respect to this clone: A read error may account for a junction end that differs from germline. This sequence joins TRBV12-5 and TRBJ2-6; possibly TRBD1 for D (5 bases). Germline CDR1 reads LGHNT; CDR2 reads FRNRAP. This CDR3 comprises 14 residues. CDR3 coding DNA: TGTGCTAGTGCCCTAACTTCTGGGGCCAACGGCCTGACTTTC. Translated: CASALTSGANGLTF.

This clone has only one observation. This chain joins TRBV19 and TRBJ2-7, with TRBD2 matching over 9 bases. The CDR3 has 18 residues. V was pared by 6 bases and J by 0 bases, with 15 bases of the junction left unmatched. Germline CDR1 LNHDA, CDR2 SQIVND (reference sequence). The CDR3 coding sequence is TGTGCCAGTAGCGACAGGGTTGGGTTAGCGGGGGCCTCCTACGAGCAGTACTTC. Residues: CASSDRVGLAGASYEQYF.

The chain is built from TRBV27 and TRBJ2-5; D is possibly TRBD2 (6 bases). Trimming left V 8 bases short and J 4 bases short, with 14 bases between. The CDR3 extends over 13 amino acids. Germline CDR1 is MNHEY and CDR2 is SMNVEV (reference sequence). The CDR3 here is CASQEGRGETQYF. CDR3 in DNA: TGTGCCAGCCAGGAGGGACGGGGAGAGACCCAGTACTTC.

The V call is TRBV10-1, the J call TRBJ2-2, with 8 bases identical to TRBD2. Germline V lookup: CDR1 WNHNN, CDR2 SYGVQD (reference sequence). After removal of 3 bases from V and 6 bases from J, the junction contained 6 bases not matched to a gene. This CDR3 has 15 residues. CDR3 sequence: CASSDPGLGAGELFF. CDR3 coding DNA: TGCGCCAGCAGTGACCCGGGACTAGGGGCCGGGGAGCTGTTTTTT.

This clone was recorded once. This chain links TRBV13 with TRBJ2-6; D is possibly TRBD1 (5 bases). The CDR3 is 17 residues long. The germline V and J ends were trimmed by 5 bases and 0 bases, with 14 bases remaining between them. Germline values: CDR1 PRHDT, CDR2 FYEKMQ (reference sequence). The CDR3 reads CASSPQERNSGANVLTF. The CDR3 DNA reads as TGTGCCAGCAGCCCACAGGAGCGCAACTCTGGGGCCAACGTCCTGACTTTC.

This clone was seen once. The J gene is TRBJ1-1, the V gene TRBV30, with 9 bases aligning to TRBD1. With 4 bases clipped from V and 6 bases from J, the junction kept 9 bases outside the gene matches. The CDR3 spans 14 residues. The germline V gene has CDR1 GTSNPN and CDR2 SVGIG (reference sequence). The CDR3 nucleotides read TGTGCCTGGACGGGACAGGGAGGGGGGGCTGAAGCTTTCTTT. Protein sequence: CAWTGQGGGAEAFF.

The chain employs TRBV7-8 and TRBJ1-1, with 8 bases fitting TRBD1. Trimming cost V 3 bases and J 5 bases; bases outside gene matches: 2. Germline values: CDR1 SGHVS, CDR2 FQNEAQ. The CDR3 runs 13 residues. CDR3 protein: CASSFTGGTEAFF. CDR3 coding DNA: TGTGCCAGCAGCTTCACAGGGGGAACTGAAGCTTTCTTT.

The chain employs TRBV5-4 and TRBJ2-5, with TRBD1 as a possible D gene (6 bases). CDR3 length: 15 residues. Germline V gene sequence: CDR1 SGHNT, CDR2 YYREEE (reference sequence). V shed 3 bases and J shed 3 bases, with 15 bases lying between them. This chain's CDR3 is CASSYGQREKETQYF. The CDR3 DNA reads TGTGCCAGCAGCTACGGACAGCGAGAAAAAGAGACCCAGTACTTC. The complete variable domain, with remaining parts taken from reference TRBV5-4 and TRBJ2-5, reads ETGVTQSPTHLIKTRGQQVTLRCSSQSGHNTVSWYQQALGQGPQFIFQYYREEENGRGNFPPRFSGLQFPNYSSELNVNALELDDSALYLCASSYGQREKETQYFGPGTRLLVL.

This clone showed up just once. The V and J genes are TRBV19 and TRBJ2-7, with TRBD1 matching over 8 bases. The CDR3 runs 15 residues. CDR1 is LNHDA and CDR2 is SQIVND in the germline V gene (reference sequence). Unmatched junction bases numbered 6, after V lost 4 bases and J lost 1 base. CDR3 loop: CASSSDRGLSYEQYF. CDR3 nucleotide sequence: TGTGCCAGTAGTAGCGACAGGGGATTATCCTACGAGCAGTACTTC.

The chain joins TRBV30 to TRBJ1-5, with D possibly TRBD1 on 6 matching bases. V lost 5 bases and J lost 3, with 8 bases in between. The CDR3 runs 12 residues. Germline lookup yields CDR1 GTSNPN and CDR2 SVGIG (reference sequence). CDR3 sequence reads: CAWGTINQPQHF. CDR3 nucleotides: TGTGCCTGGGGGACAATCAATCAGCCCCAGCATTTT.

V gene TRBV5-1 combines with J gene TRBJ2-3, with D tentatively TRBD1 (8 bases). Trimming removed 4 bases from V and 3 bases from J, with 15 bases in between. This CDR3 region has 15 residues. Per the germline V gene, CDR1 is SGHRS and CDR2 is YFSETQ. The CDR3 nucleotides are TGCGCCAGCAGCCACGGACAGGGAGGGACAGATACGCAGTATTTT. It translates to CASSHGQGGTDTQYF.